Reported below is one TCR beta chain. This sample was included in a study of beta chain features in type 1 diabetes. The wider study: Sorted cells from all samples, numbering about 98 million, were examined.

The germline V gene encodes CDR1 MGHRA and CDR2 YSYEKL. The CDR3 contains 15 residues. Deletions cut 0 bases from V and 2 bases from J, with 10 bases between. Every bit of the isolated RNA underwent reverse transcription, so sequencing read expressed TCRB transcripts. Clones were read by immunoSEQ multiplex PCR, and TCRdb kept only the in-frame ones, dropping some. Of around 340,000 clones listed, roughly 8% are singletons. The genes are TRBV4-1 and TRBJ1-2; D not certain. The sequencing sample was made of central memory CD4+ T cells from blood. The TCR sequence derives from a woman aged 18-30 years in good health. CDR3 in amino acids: CASSQDSGGNYGYTF. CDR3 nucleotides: TGCGCCAGCAGCCAAGATTCCGGAGGGAACTATGGCTACACCTTC.